This T cell receptor (beta chain) was obtained from a study of beta chain features in type 1 diabetes. Study background: The study found patients and healthy donors alike in age, gender and cell yields.

The isolated RNA, all of it, was reverse transcribed, so expressed TCRB transcripts were what got sequenced. Sequencing was performed with immunoSEQ multiplex PCR; in TCRdb, only in-frame clones are kept and a portion is missing. This table holds a few hundred thousand clones, about 24% found once. Overall study results and limits: TCRB CDR3 length was moderately but significantly reduced in all four CD4+ subsets of Type 1 diabetes patients. Researchers reported that naive, central memory and Treg TCRB repertoires appeared more similar in patients than in healthy donors.

J lost 2 bases, V lost 6 bases, and 13 bases had no gene match. The CDR3 extends over 16 amino acids. The germline gives CDR1 LNHDA, CDR2 SQIVND (reference sequence). Notes on this clone: Its antigen is undetermined.

Based on CD45RO/CCR7/CD25/CD127/CD95/CD27, CD4+ regulatory, stem cell-like memory, naive and central memory cells were sorted. V usage is TRBV19 and J usage is TRBJ2-7; 7 bases fit TRBD2. The sequence derives from a woman aged 25-40 years with type 1 diabetes. What was sequenced was naive CD4+ T cells from blood. The CDR3 loop is CASSRSGGPSTYEQYF. The CDR3 nucleotides read TGTGCCAGTAGCCGATCGGGGGGACCATCCACCTACGAGCAGTACTTC.